The rows below give T cell receptor beta chains drawn from one sample of a study of T cell responses to AZD1222 COVID-19 vaccine. Sequenced by immunoSEQ multiplex PCR; TCRdb stores in-frame clones only, minus some. Of over 120,000 clones in the sample, over 85% are singletons; the top ten hold 1.7%. The material was peripheral blood, obtained on day 0 of AZD1222 vaccination. These receptors were taken from an adult in good health. CDR3s include the opening cysteine and the closing phenylalanine or tryptophan. The D gene is left open where the match is weak. The size of a clone is reported for some rows only, either as once, few or many, or as a class for expanded clones.

TRBJ1-6,NA,TRBV5-1,TRBD1,TGCGCCAGCAGCTATCTGGGACAGGGGGATTCACCCCTCCACTTT,CASSYLGQGDSPLHF
TRBJ1-5,NA,TRBV4-1,NA,TGCGCCAGCAGCCTCACTATCACCCGTGGCAATCAGCCCCAGCATTTT,CASSLTITRGNQPQHF
TRBJ2-3,NA,TRBV5-1,TRBD2,TGCGCCAGCAGCTTGGGCGGACTAGCGGGACTCAGGTATACGCAGTATTTT,CASSLGGLAGLRYTQYF
TRBJ1-4,NA,TRBV5-4,NA,TGTGCCAGCGGAGGGGATCCAAATGAAAAACTGTTTTTT,CASGGDPNEKLFF
TRBJ2-7,NA,TRBV28,NA,TGTGCCAGCAGTTTAGGGTACTACGAGCAGTACTTC,CASSLGYYEQYF
TRBJ1-6,NA,TRBV27,TRBD1,TGTGCCAGCAGGGGACAGGGGCCCCGTAATTCACCCCTCCACTTT,CASRGQGPRNSPLHF
TRBJ2-7,NA,TRBV7-9,TRBD1,TGTGCCAGCAGCTCTAAGGGACAGGCCGGATTCCGGTACGAGCAGTACTTC,CASSSKGQAGFRYEQYF
TRBJ2-2,few,TRBV28,NA,TGTGCCAGCAGTTTATTGTTCGCGAACACCGGGGAGCTGTTTTTT,CASSLLFANTGELFF
TRBJ2-2,once,TRBV9,TRBD2,TGTGCCAGCAGCAGACTAGCGGGGGATAACACCGGGGAGCTGTTTTTT,CASSRLAGDNTGELFF
TRBJ1-2,NA,TRBV5-1,NA,TGCGCCAGCAGCTTGGGAGGGTTCAACTATGGCTACACCTTC,CASSLGGFNYGYTF
TRBJ2-2,NA,TRBV6-6,NA,TGTGCCAGTCGCCGTACCGGGGAGCTGTTTTTT,CASRRTGELFF
TRBJ1-1,NA,TRBV6-5,NA,TGTGCCAGCAGTATTTCGGGAAACATGAACACTGAAGCTTTCTTT,CASSISGNMNTEAFF
TRBJ2-1,NA,TRBV11-2,NA,TGTGCCAGCAGCTTCCGCTACTTAGATTGGGGGAGCTCCTACAATGAGCAGTTCTTC,CASSFRYLDWGSSYNEQFF
TRBJ1-2,NA,TRBV10-3,TRBD1,TGTGCCATCAGTGCGGGACAGGGTTTCGGCTACACCTTC,CAISAGQGFGYTF
TRBJ1-2,once,TRBV3-1/TRBV3-2,TRBD1,TGCGCCAGCAGCCAAGATGTCGGGGGGCGGACAGGGGGCGATGGCTACACCTTC,CASSQDVGGRTGGDGYTF
TRBJ1-2,NA,TRBV27,NA,TGTGCCAGCAGTACCACCAGGGGAGACGGCTACACCTTC,CASSTTRGDGYTF
TRBJ1-1,few,TRBV6-5,NA,TGTGCCAGCAGTTATAAGGAGAACACTGAAGCTTTCTTT,CASSYKENTEAFF
TRBJ2-5,NA,TRBV9,TRBD2,TGTGCCAGCAGCCCGAGGACTAGCGGGAGTTCGAAGACCCAGTACTTC,CASSPRTSGSSKTQYF
TRBJ2-7,NA,TRBV6-5,NA,TGTGCCAGCAGTTACAGGGGAACTACCTACGAGCAGTACTTC,CASSYRGTTYEQYF
TRBJ2-1,NA,TRBV27,NA,TGTGCCACCACCACTACTAGCCCTAGCTCCTACAATGAGCAGTTCTTC,CATTTTSPSSYNEQFF
TRBJ2-7,NA,TRBV11-2,NA,TGTGCCAGCAGCACGGACAGATCCTACGAGCAGTACTTC,CASSTDRSYEQYF
TRBJ1-4,NA,TRBV12-3/TRBV12-4,NA,TGTGCCAGCAGTTTGGTAGGGTCTGAAAAACTGTTTTTT,CASSLVGSEKLFF
TRBJ2-7,NA,TRBV12-2,NA,TGTGCAAGTCGCTTAGTATTAGATCAGGGGAAGTCCTACGAGCAGTACTTC,CASRLVLDQGKSYEQYF
TRBJ1-2,NA,TRBV4-1,NA,TGCGCCAGCAGCCACCCCCCCTCTGGGGGGGCGGGATATGGCTACACCTTC,CASSHPPSGGAGYGYTF
TRBJ2-3,NA,TRBV14,NA,TGTGCCAGCAGACCCTCGACCGCCGACACAGATACGCAGTATTTT,CASRPSTADTDTQYF
TRBJ2-5,NA,TRBV5-5,NA,TGTGCCAGCAGCCCCCGTTCGGGGTTACAAGAGACCCAGTACTTC,CASSPRSGLQETQYF
TRBJ2-5,NA,TRBV9,NA,TGTGCCAGCAGCGTAGTTAGCGGACCCCAAGAGACCCAGTACTTC,CASSVVSGPQETQYF
TRBJ2-7,once,TRBV29-1,NA,TGCAGCGTTGGCAGCCACGAGCAGTACTTC,CSVGSHEQYF
TRBJ1-2,NA,TRBV27,NA,TGTGCCAGCAGGCCGCCGGGACCCCTCTATGGCTACACCTTC,CASRPPGPLYGYTF
TRBJ1-3,NA,TRBV23-1,NA,TGCGCCAGCAGTCAAATGAGGCTCAGGGACTCTGGAAACACCATATATTTT,CASSQMRLRDSGNTIYF
TRBJ1-2,NA,TRBV5-6,NA,TGTGCCAGCAGCTCTAATTACTATGGCTACACCTTC,CASSSNYYGYTF
TRBJ2-2,NA,TRBV6-2/TRBV6-3,TRBD2,TGTGCCAGCAGTTACTGGGGACTAGCGGGAGAAAACACCGGGGAGCTGTTTTTT,CASSYWGLAGENTGELFF
TRBJ1-2,few,TRBV20-1,NA,TGCAGTGCTAGTGGCGGGGGTAACTATGGCTACACCTTC,CSASGGGNYGYTF
TRBJ1-2,NA,TRBV12-3/TRBV12-4,NA,TGTGCCAGCAGTTTAAACTATGGCTACACCTTC,CASSLNYGYTF
TRBJ2-7,NA,TRBV5-6,NA,TGTGCCAGCAGCTTGAGGGGGTACGAGCAGTACTTC,CASSLRGYEQYF
TRBJ2-7,once,TRBV5-1,TRBD2,TGCGCCAGCAGCCCGGGACTAGCGGACTTCTCCTACGAGCAGTACTTC,CASSPGLADFSYEQYF
TRBJ2-7,NA,TRBV7-2,NA,TGTGCCAGCAGCTTAGGGCCCAACTACGAGCAGTACTTC,CASSLGPNYEQYF
TRBJ1-4,NA,TRBV5-1,TRBD1,TGCGCCAGCAGCTTGGAACCGGGACAGCATAATGAAAAACTGTTTTTT,CASSLEPGQHNEKLFF
TRBJ1-5,NA,TRBV21-1,NA,TGTGCCAGCAGCCGTCATTTACCCGGATATAGCAATCAGCCCCAGCATTTT,CASSRHLPGYSNQPQHF
TRBJ2-1,NA,TRBV10-2,NA,TGCGCCAGCAGTGCGGGTCTCTACGGTGAGCAGTTCTTC,CASSAGLYGEQFF
TRBJ1-2,NA,TRBV27,TRBD1,TGTGCCAGCAAAGCCGGGACAGTGAATGGCTACACCTTC,CASKAGTVNGYTF
TRBJ2-1,NA,TRBV7-3,NA,TGTGCCAGCAGCCCAACTTGGGGGAGCCCCCACAATGAGCAGTTCTTC,CASSPTWGSPHNEQFF
TRBJ1-2,NA,TRBV30,NA,TGTGCCTGGAGTCCGGGTAGCTATGGCTACACCTTC,CAWSPGSYGYTF
TRBJ1-2,NA,TRBV30,NA,TGTGCCTGGAGTGTTCGGGGCTTGGCCCCCTATGGCTACACCTTC,CAWSVRGLAPYGYTF
TRBJ2-7,NA,TRBV11-2,NA,TGTGCCAGCAGCTTATCGGACCGGCGAGGGCGCGAGCAGTACTTC,CASSLSDRRGREQYF
TRBJ1-6,NA,TRBV4-2,NA,TGTGCCAGCAGCCAACGCGGACAGCTTCTGGCTTCACCCCTCCACTTT,CASSQRGQLLASPLHF
TRBJ1-4,NA,TRBV7-2,NA,TGTGCCAGCAGCTCGGGCGAAAGGGAAAAACTGTTTTTT,CASSSGEREKLFF
TRBJ1-1,NA,TRBV25-1,NA,TGTGCCAGCAGTGGGGGTTTGACTGCAAAAGAAGCTTTCTTT,CASSGGLTAKEAFF
TRBJ1-2,NA,TRBV2,NA,TGTGCCAGCAGGACGGCAGGGGAATATGGCTACACCTTC,CASRTAGEYGYTF
TRBJ1-5,NA,TRBV6-5,NA,TGTGCCAGCAGTTACTCAGGGGGGAGTCAGCCCCAGCATTTT,CASSYSGGSQPQHF
TRBJ2-3,NA,TRBV5-4,NA,TGTGCCAGCAGCTTGGTCGGGGACCGGGCAGATACGCAGTATTTT,CASSLVGDRADTQYF
TRBJ2-5,NA,TRBV27,TRBD1,TGTGCCAGCAGTGAAGACAGGGGGCAGACCCAGTACTTC,CASSEDRGQTQYF
TRBJ2-1,NA,TRBV11-2,TRBD2,TGTGCCAGCAGCTTAGGGACTAGCGGGAGACTTATCGGGAATGAGCAGTTCTTC,CASSLGTSGRLIGNEQFF
TRBJ2-1,NA,TRBV6-5,TRBD1,TGTGCCAGCAGACCATCGACAGGGTCGGGCAATGAGCAGTTCTTC,CASRPSTGSGNEQFF
TRBJ2-1,few,TRBV6-4,TRBD2,TGTGCCAGCAGCGCGGGACTAGCGGGAGCCGCCAAGTTCTTC,CASSAGLAGAAKFF
TRBJ2-7,NA,TRBV19,NA,TGTGCCAGTAGTATCAAGGTCCTGAGCTCCTACGAGCAGTACTTC,CASSIKVLSSYEQYF
TRBJ1-2,NA,TRBV4-1,NA,TGCGCCAGCAGCCACCGACTTCAGGGTGCCGGCTATGGCTACACCTTC,CASSHRLQGAGYGYTF
TRBJ2-7,NA,TRBV11-2,TRBD2,TGTGCCAGCAGCTTGAGTTGGCGGGAGGGCCGGGAGCAGTACTTC,CASSLSWREGREQYF